This T cell receptor (beta chain) came from a study of T cell responses to AZD1222 COVID-19 vaccine. Data came from immunoSEQ multiplex PCR; TCRdb stores just in-frame clones and leaves some out. The table lists around 100,000 clones, 85% to 95% of them singletons. V was cut by 6 bases and J by 7 bases, with 12 bases left in between. CDR3 size: 12 residues. Sequencing used peripheral blood, obtained on day 0 of AZD1222 vaccination. The TCR sequence derives from an adult in good health. The gene calls are TRBV12-3 or TRBV12-4 and TRBJ1-1; D possibly corresponds to TRBD1 (5 bases). CDR3 sequence: CASRTGTVEAFF. The CDR3 region has the DNA TGTGCCAGCAGAACCGGGACTGTTGAAGCTTTCTTT.